The 14 T cell receptor beta chains listed next were all sequenced from one sample in a study of T cells in Graves' hyperthyroidism and ophthalmopathy. RNA transcripts served as the template for amplifying TCR beta CDR3 regions. The HTBI primer set drove a first-round RT-PCR of the TCR CDR3. Each CDR3 protein is one row after TCRdb ran MiXCR on the multiplex PCR reads. The sample comprises hundreds of thousands of distinct CDR3 sequences, just under 20% of which are singletons, and about half rests with the top ten. The material sequenced was blood. The receptors were sampled from a man aged 35-49 years with Graves' ophthalmopathy.

This clonotype was found a few times. The rearrangement uses TRBV20-1 and TRBJ2-7; 9 bases are shared with TRBD1. CDR3 size: 14 residues. With 7 bases clipped from V and 4 bases from J, the junction kept 11 bases outside the gene matches. CDR1 and CDR2 (germline): DFQATT, SNEGSKA (reference sequence). CDR3 sequence (DNA): TGCAGTGTCAGACGGGACAGGGTGAGGTACGAGCAGTACTTC. Translating gives CSVRRDRVRYEQYF.

This clonotype showed up just a few times. The gene calls are TRBV7-9 and TRBJ2-7; D not resolved. In germline, CDR1 is SEHNR, CDR2 FQNEAQ (reference sequence). The CDR3 is made up of 12 amino acids. Trimming shortened V by 1 base and J by 6 bases, and 7 bases separated the two germline ends. The CDR3 loop is CASSLVPLEQYF. CDR3 DNA sequence: TGTGCCAGCAGCTTAGTCCCCCTCGAGCAGTACTTC.

The chain couples TRBV9 to TRBJ1-1; possible D gene TRBD1, 5 bases. Trimming shortened V by 0 bases and J by 4 bases, and 10 bases separated the two germline ends. The CDR3 is 14 amino acids. Per the germline V gene, CDR1 is SGDLS and CDR2 is YYNGEE. DNA of the CDR3: TGTGCCAGCAGCGTAGACCCCGGGGGCACTGAAGCTTTCTTT. Protein sequence: CASSVDPGGTEAFF.

This clonotype was counted ten times or more. This chain links TRBV11-2 with TRBJ2-5; the D gene is possibly TRBD2 (5 bases). V lost 3 bases, J lost 7 bases, and 12 bases lay in between. This CDR3 comprises 13 residues. The germline V gene has CDR1 SGHAT and CDR2 FQNNGV. CDR3 nucleotides: TGTGCCAGCAGCTTCACCCTAGAGGGGACCCAGTACTTC. Translation gives CASSFTLEGTQYF.

This clonotype showed up many times. The rearrangement uses TRBV20-1 and TRBJ2-5; D unclear. Deletions cut 3 bases from V and 1 base from J, with 6 bases between. The CDR3 contains 12 residues. Germline V lookup: CDR1 DFQATT, CDR2 SNEGSKA (reference sequence). The CDR3 bases are TGCAGTGCTAGTGGCCCCCAAGAGACCCAGTACTTC. Amino acid sequence: CSASGPQETQYF.

This clonotype was seen a few times. This sequence joins TRBV28 and TRBJ1-2; the D is unclear. The germline V gene encodes CDR1 MDHEN and CDR2 SYDVKM. The CDR3 has 17 amino acids. V was pared by 5 bases and J by 2 bases, with 21 bases between. CDR3 protein: CASSPTLEGEGNYGYTF. For the CDR3, the DNA is TGTGCCAGCAGTCCTACCTTAGAGGGAGAGGGCAACTATGGCTACACCTTC.

The V gene is TRBV5-1, the J gene TRBJ1-4, with 8 bases identical to TRBD1. This CDR3 comprises 17 residues. From germline, CDR1 is SGHRS and CDR2 YFSETQ. J gave up 3 bases and V 4 bases, and 11 bases lay outside the gene matches. CDR3 region: CASSPGQGGWSNEKLFF. Written as DNA, the CDR3 is TGCGCCAGCAGCCCCGGACAGGGAGGTTGGTCTAATGAAAAACTGTTTTTT.

This clonotype was recorded many times. The genes are TRBV12-3 or TRBV12-4 and TRBJ1-1; the D is unclear. Trimming stripped 8 bases from V and 8 bases from J, with 12 bases between. The CDR3 spans 11 residues. The CDR3 DNA is TGTGCCAGCCAGATTGCATCGGAAGCTTTCTTT. Amino acid sequence: CASQIASEAFF.

This clonotype came up a few times. This chain uses TRBV5-6 with TRBJ1-2, with D hard to call. CDR3 length: 13 amino acids. The V gene's germline CDR1 is SGHDT and CDR2 YYEEEE. The V and J ends lost 4 bases and 5 bases respectively, with 12 bases between them. The CDR3 reads CASSEDREYGYTF. CDR3 coding DNA: TGTGCCAGCAGCGAGGATCGGGAGTATGGCTACACCTTC.

This clonotype was recorded at least ten times. The V and J genes are TRBV2 and TRBJ2-4; D gene ambiguous. This CDR3 contains 13 residues. Deletions cut 3 bases from V and 3 bases from J, with 6 bases between. The germline gives CDR1 SNHLY, CDR2 FYNNEI. CDR3 protein: CASSDTGKNIQYF. As DNA, the CDR3 is TGTGCCAGCAGTGATACGGGCAAAAACATTCAGTACTTC.

This clonotype was seen a few times. This chain uses TRBV5-8 with TRBJ2-5; 8 bases line up with TRBD2. Per the germline V gene, CDR1 is SGHTS and CDR2 is YDEGEE. V lost 0 bases to trimming and J lost 5 bases; unmatched junction nucleotides: 9. CDR3 length: 16 residues. CDR3 coding DNA: TGTGCCAGCAGCTTGGCTTTGCGGGAGGTATCTGAGACCCAGTACTTC. Protein sequence: CASSLALREVSETQYF. The entire variable domain, with the rest obtained from reference TRBV5-8 and TRBJ2-5, is as follows: EAGVTQSPTHLIKTRGQQATLRCSPISGHTSVYWYQQALGLGLQFLLWYDEGEERNRGNFPPRFSGRQFPNYSSELNVNALELEDSALYLCASSLALREVSETQYFGPGTRLLVL.

In this sample, this clonotype turned up many times. V gene TRBV28 combines with J gene TRBJ2-7, with 9 bases lining up with TRBD2. Germline-derived CDR1 and CDR2 are MDHEN and SYDVKM. The CDR3 spans 15 residues. Trimming took 6 bases from V and 1 from J; bases not matched to a gene: 7. CDR3 residues: CASSSTSGPSYEQYF. The CDR3 region has the DNA TGTGCCAGCAGCTCTACTAGCGGGCCTTCCTACGAGCAGTACTTC.

This chain joins TRBV20-1 and TRBJ2-6; D gene uncertain. V was cut by 0 bases and J by 4 bases, with 7 bases left in between. CDR3 length: 14 residues. Germline V gives CDR1 DFQATT, CDR2 SNEGSKA (reference sequence). The CDR3 DNA reads as TGCAGTGCTAGAGATCGATCAGGGGCCAACGTCCTGACTTTC. As protein: CSARDRSGANVLTF.

The chain has TRBV29-1 and TRBJ2-7; the match to TRBD1 covers 12 bases. This CDR3 spans 14 amino acids. Looked up from germline, CDR1 is SQVTM and CDR2 is ANQGSEA. V was clipped by 4 bases and J by 7 bases; unmatched bases: 8. The CDR3 sequence: CSVGGGTGGAEQYF. CDR3 DNA sequence: TGCAGCGTTGGGGGCGGGACAGGGGGCGCTGAGCAGTACTTC.